This T cell receptor (beta chain) was sequenced during a study of blood T cell repertoires in COVID-19. Here immunoSEQ multiplex PCR was the method, and the copy in TCRdb shows in-frame clones only, minus some. Among tens of thousands of clones listed, 65% to 90% were seen once. The CDR3 totals 15 residues. Germline values: CDR1 SGHVS, CDR2 FQNEAQ. V gave up 2 bases and J gave up 8 bases; unmatched junction bases: 9. The receptor comes from a man aged 55 to 69 with acute or convalescent COVID-19. Sequenced sample: peripheral blood. J is TRBJ1-2 and V is TRBV7-8, with 9 bases aligning to TRBD1. The CDR3 nucleotides read TGTGCCAGCAGCTTATCGTCCGGGACAGGGTTCGGCTACACCTTC. Protein sequence: CASSLSSGTGFGYTF.